What follows is one T cell receptor beta chain and its context. These data come from a study of blood T cell repertoires in COVID-19. In the study overall: Sources were T cells, B-cell-depleted T cells, or PBMCs; the material itself was cDNA or gDNA.

The V gene lost 6 bases and the J gene lost 6 bases, with 21 bases spanning the gap. The CDR3 runs to 17 residues. Germline-derived CDR1 and CDR2 are LNHDA and SQIVND (reference sequence). Profiling relied on immunoSEQ multiplex PCR, and the TCRdb table lists in-frame clones only, not all of them. The repertoire holds 190,000 or so clones, approximately 80% seen once, with about 0.95% in the top ten. Recruited during active infection, patients (from Seattle) were subsequently followed longitudinally. Sequencing was carried out using peripheral blood. This TCR came from a man aged 55-75 years with COVID-19, enrolled during active disease. The chain combines TRBV19 with TRBJ2-6; the D gene is possibly TRBD2 (5 bases). In DNA form, the CDR3 reads TGTGCCAGTAGCCCCGAGGGTCTCCGCGGCTCGGCCAACGTCCTGACTTTC. This gives the protein CASSPEGLRGSANVLTF.